Below, one T cell receptor beta chain is given with its context. Its target is unknown. Sequencing was performed with immunoSEQ multiplex PCR; in TCRdb, only in-frame clones are kept and a portion is missing. The table shows about 350,000 clones, with around 89% occurring only once. These data come from a study of Ad26.COV2.S vaccination and SARS-CoV-2 variants. Regarding the study as a whole: Reports say spike-specific CD8+ and CD4+ T cell responses covered substantial breadth after vaccination.

Germline V gene sequence: CDR1 SGHKS, CDR2 YYEKEE (reference sequence). The CDR3 sequence is 14 residues long. Trimming took off 4 bases at V and 2 bases at J, with 12 bases between the two ends. Sample treatment: some 19 received Ad26.COV2.S at low or high dose, single or two shots; about 5 received placebo; per-sample allocation not given. Specimen acquisition occurred on day 63 following the initial vaccine or placebo injection. The chain has TRBV5-5 and TRBJ2-5; D unresolved. This TCR was sampled from a person between 18 and 60 years old who received the Ad26.COV2.S COVID-19 vaccine or a placebo. Sequences were derived from peripheral blood, sampled in a trial of Ad26.COV2.S vaccine versus placebo. CDR3 amino acids: CASSPGSQQETQYF. The DNA of the CDR3 is TGTGCCAGCAGCCCCGGGTCCCAGCAAGAGACCCAGTACTTC. Drawing the rest from reference TRBV5-5 and TRBJ2-5, the complete variable domain is DAGVTQSPTHLIKTRGQQVTLRCSPISGHKSVSWYQQVLGQGPQFIFQYYEKEERGRGNFPDRFSARQFPNYSSELNVNALLLGDSALYLCASSPGSQQETQYFGPGTRLLVL.